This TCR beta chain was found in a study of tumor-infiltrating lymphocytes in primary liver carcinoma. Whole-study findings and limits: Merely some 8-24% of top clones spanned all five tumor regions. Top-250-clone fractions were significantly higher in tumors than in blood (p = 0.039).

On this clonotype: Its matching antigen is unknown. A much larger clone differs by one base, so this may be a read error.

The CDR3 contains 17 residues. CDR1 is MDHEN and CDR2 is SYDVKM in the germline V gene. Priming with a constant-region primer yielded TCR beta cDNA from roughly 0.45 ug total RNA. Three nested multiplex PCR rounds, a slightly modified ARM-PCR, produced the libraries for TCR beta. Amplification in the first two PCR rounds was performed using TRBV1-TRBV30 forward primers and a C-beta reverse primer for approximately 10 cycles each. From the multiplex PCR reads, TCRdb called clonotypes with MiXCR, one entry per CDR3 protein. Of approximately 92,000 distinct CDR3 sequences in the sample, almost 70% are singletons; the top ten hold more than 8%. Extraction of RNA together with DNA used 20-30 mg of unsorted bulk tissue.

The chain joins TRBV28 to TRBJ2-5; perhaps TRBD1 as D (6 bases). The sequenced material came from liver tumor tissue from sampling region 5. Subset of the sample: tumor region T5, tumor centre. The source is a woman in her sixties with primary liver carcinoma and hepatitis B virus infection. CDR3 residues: CVSNSGGIVKGVETQYF. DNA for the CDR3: TGTGTCAGCAACTCTGGGGGCATCGTAAAAGGAGTGGAGACCCAGTACTTC.